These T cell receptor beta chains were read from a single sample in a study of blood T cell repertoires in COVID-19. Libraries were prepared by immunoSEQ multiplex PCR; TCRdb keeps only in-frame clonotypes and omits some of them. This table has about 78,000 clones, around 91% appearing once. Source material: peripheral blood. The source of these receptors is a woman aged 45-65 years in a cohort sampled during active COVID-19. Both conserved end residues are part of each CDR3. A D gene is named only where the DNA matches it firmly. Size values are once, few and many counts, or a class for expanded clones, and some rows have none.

cdr3_aa: CASSRGTSGRGVNNEQFF; cdr3_nt: TGTGCCAGCAGCCGAGGGACTAGCGGGAGAGGGGTTAACAATGAGCAGTTCTTC; j_call: TRBJ2-1; clone_size: -; d_call: TRBD2; v_call: TRBV7-9
cdr3_aa: CASSTRTSPNTGELFF; cdr3_nt: TGTGCCAGCAGCACTAGGACTTCACCAAACACCGGGGAGCTGTTTTTT; j_call: TRBJ2-2; clone_size: -; d_call: -; v_call: TRBV7-3
cdr3_aa: CASSSLRTGGEAFF; cdr3_nt: TGTGCCAGCAGCAGCTTAAGGACAGGGGGCGAAGCTTTCTTT; j_call: TRBJ1-1; clone_size: -; d_call: -; v_call: TRBV21-1
cdr3_aa: CASSLGTSGSIEDTQYF; cdr3_nt: TGCGCCAGCAGCCTTGGGACTAGCGGGAGTATTGAAGATACGCAGTATTTT; j_call: TRBJ2-3; clone_size: -; d_call: TRBD2; v_call: TRBV5-1
cdr3_aa: CASSYWGVTEAFF; cdr3_nt: TGTGCCAGCAGCTACTGGGGAGTCACTGAAGCTTTCTTT; j_call: TRBJ1-1; clone_size: few; d_call: -; v_call: TRBV7-9
cdr3_aa: CASRRTGGPHEQFF; cdr3_nt: TGTGCCAGTAGGCGGACAGGGGGTCCCCATGAGCAGTTCTTC; j_call: TRBJ2-1; clone_size: once; d_call: TRBD1; v_call: TRBV19
cdr3_aa: CASSFQGLADGEQYF; cdr3_nt: TGTGCCAGCAGCTTCCAGGGACTAGCGGACGGCGAGCAGTACTTC; j_call: TRBJ2-7; clone_size: -; d_call: TRBD2; v_call: TRBV7-9
cdr3_aa: CAWASLPGVTFSGANVLTF; cdr3_nt: TGTGCCTGGGCCTCCCTCCCAGGGGTCACATTTTCTGGGGCCAACGTCCTGACTTTC; j_call: TRBJ2-6; clone_size: -; d_call: -; v_call: TRBV30
cdr3_aa: CASRLNQPQHF; cdr3_nt: TGTGCCAGCAGGCTAAATCAGCCCCAGCATTTT; j_call: TRBJ1-5; clone_size: -; d_call: -; v_call: TRBV2
cdr3_aa: CASRPKTGTLYGYTF; cdr3_nt: TGTGCCAGCAGACCAAAGACAGGGACTCTCTATGGCTACACCTTC; j_call: TRBJ1-2; clone_size: -; d_call: TRBD1; v_call: TRBV28
cdr3_aa: CASTRTSAESYNEQFF; cdr3_nt: TGCGCCAGCACAAGGACTTCGGCCGAGTCCTACAATGAGCAGTTCTTC; j_call: TRBJ2-1; clone_size: -; d_call: -; v_call: TRBV5-1
cdr3_aa: CASSQEGGSTDTQYF; cdr3_nt: TGCGCCAGCAGCCAAGAAGGAGGGAGCACAGATACGCAGTATTTT; j_call: TRBJ2-3; clone_size: -; d_call: -; v_call: TRBV4-1
cdr3_aa: CASTREGTGELFF; cdr3_nt: TGCGCCAGCACGCGGGAGGGAACCGGGGAGCTGTTTTTT; j_call: TRBJ2-2; clone_size: -; d_call: TRBD2; v_call: TRBV5-1